Listed below are T cell receptor beta chains from one sample, sequenced in a study of cytomegalovirus exposure and HLA in healthy donors. Sequencing used immunoSEQ multiplex PCR; TCRdb keeps in-frame clones, though not all of them. The top ten clones hold 1.5% to 2% of a sample with 110,000 to 150,000 clones, about three quarters of them seen once. Sequencing was done on a sample of PBMCs. All receptors come from a woman aged 25 to 45 in good health and CMV-seronegative. Each CDR3 is given with its conserved first and last residue. D genes are given only for firm matches. The size entry is marked missing in some rows and otherwise reads once, few, many or a size class.

abundance	v_gene	j_gene	d_gene	CDR3nt	CDR3aa
NA	TRBV18	TRBJ2-5	NA	TGTGCCAGCTCACCCGGACAGCACCAAGAGACCCAGTACTTC	CASSPGQHQETQYF
NA	TRBV30	TRBJ1-2	NA	TGTGCCGTACAGGGTGGAAACTATGGCTACACCTTC	CAVQGGNYGYTF
NA	TRBV6-1	TRBJ1-1	NA	TGTGCCAGCAGAGAAAACTTCATGAACACTGAAGCTTTCTTT	CASRENFMNTEAFF
NA	TRBV11-2	TRBJ1-6	NA	TGTGCCAGCAGCTTAGACAGGGATTCACCCCTCCACTTT	CASSLDRDSPLHF
NA	TRBV5-8	TRBJ1-1	TRBD1	TGTGCCAGCAGCTTGGTTGCGGGACAGGGCCCGAACACTGAAGCTTTCTTT	CASSLVAGQGPNTEAFF
NA	TRBV6-5	TRBJ1-2	NA	TGTGCCAGCAGACCCGGGCAGGGTTGGGGTGGCTACACCTTC	CASRPGQGWGGYTF
few	TRBV2	TRBJ2-1	NA	TGTGCCAGCAGTGACAATAGAGGGGGGGCCCGGGTAGGCAATGAGCAGTTCTTC	CASSDNRGGARVGNEQFF
NA	TRBV5-4	TRBJ1-2	NA	TGTGCCAGCAGGTTGGACAGCCTGAATGGCTACACCTTC	CASRLDSLNGYTF
once	TRBV4-1	TRBJ1-6	TRBD1	TGCGCCAGCAGCCATCCTTGGCCCGAGGGACAGGGGAATTCACCCCTCCACTTT	CASSHPWPEGQGNSPLHF
NA	TRBV29-1	TRBJ2-7	TRBD2	TGCAGCGTTATAGCGGGGGGCTCCTACGAGCAGTACTTC	CSVIAGGSYEQYF
NA	TRBV6-4	TRBJ1-2	NA	TGTGCCAGCAGTGACCCTGGCGTCGCGGCGGCTACGGGTACTTTCTATGGCTACACCTTC	CASSDPGVAAATGTFYGYTF
few	TRBV19	TRBJ1-5	NA	TGTGCCAGTACCCAGGGTTATCAGCCCCAGCATTTT	CASTQGYQPQHF
NA	TRBV4-1	TRBJ2-2	TRBD2	TGCGCCAGCAGCCAAGCCTCCGGGACTAGCTACACCGGGGAGCTGTTTTTT	CASSQASGTSYTGELFF
NA	TRBV30	TRBJ2-7	TRBD1	TGTGCCTGGAGCGGGACAGACTCCTACGAGCAGTACTTC	CAWSGTDSYEQYF
NA	TRBV18	TRBJ2-3	TRBD2	TGTGCCAGCTCACCACTAAGCGGGGGGGACACAGATACGCAGTATTTT	CASSPLSGGDTDTQYF
NA	TRBV5-8	TRBJ2-1	TRBD2	TGTGCTTCGGGACTAGCGACCGGATCATCCTACAATGAGCAGTTCTTC	CASGLATGSSYNEQFF
NA	TRBV7-9	TRBJ2-5	NA	TGTGCCAGCAGCCCCCGGGACTTGCAAGAGACCCAGTACTTC	CASSPRDLQETQYF
NA	TRBV15	TRBJ2-7	NA	TGTGCCACCAGTACACGGGGGACCTACGAGCAGTACTTC	CATSTRGTYEQYF
few	TRBV9	TRBJ1-2	TRBD1	TGTGCCAGCAGCCCCCGGACAGGGGTTAACTATGGCTACACCTTC	CASSPRTGVNYGYTF
NA	TRBV6-1	TRBJ1-1	NA	TGTGCCAGCAGTCAGGGGCATAACACTGAAGCTTTCTTT	CASSQGHNTEAFF
few	TRBV30	TRBJ1-1	NA	TGTGCCTGGACCGGCAGGGGGAACACTGAAGCTTTCTTT	CAWTGRGNTEAFF
NA	TRBV9	TRBJ1-3	NA	TGTGCCAGCAGCGTGGGGGGAAGAAATGGAAACACCATATATTTT	CASSVGGRNGNTIYF
NA	TRBV7-9	TRBJ2-1	TRBD1	TGTGCCAGCAGCTCCTCCGGGACAGGGGGCAAGGAGTTCTTC	CASSSSGTGGKEFF
NA	TRBV28	TRBJ1-2	NA	TGTGCCAGCAGATCGACAGCCACCTTCTATGGCTACACCTTC	CASRSTATFYGYTF
once	TRBV28	TRBJ1-1	NA	TGTGCCAGCAGTTTAAGGGCCGGAGGAATAACTGAAGCTTTCTTT	CASSLRAGGITEAFF
once	TRBV30	TRBJ1-6	NA	TGTGCCTGGAGTCCCGATTCACCCCTCCACTTT	CAWSPDSPLHF
NA	TRBV4-2	TRBJ1-6	NA	TGTGCCAGCAGCCAAGAGGGGAGGCAGGGACGGGGAAATTCACCCCTCCACTTT	CASSQEGRQGRGNSPLHF
NA	TRBV27	TRBJ1-1	TRBD1	TGTGCCTCAAAGCTCCAGGGGGCGCGCACTGAAGCTTTCTTT	CASKLQGARTEAFF
NA	TRBV7-9	TRBJ1-2	TRBD1	TGTGCCAGCAGCAGGACAGGGGGTTATGGCTACACCTTC	CASSRTGGYGYTF